Below, one TCR beta chain is given with its context. Its cognate antigen is unknown. The CDR3 runs to 18 residues. The junction had 11 bases not matched to a gene; V was cut back by 1 base and J by 3 bases. In germline, CDR1 is LGHDT, CDR2 YNNKEL (reference sequence). This specimen belongs to a study of CD8 T cells in ankylosing spondylitis. Study observations and caveats: Past studies reported some motif variants in reactive arthritis synovial fluid and blood. Researchers reportedly found disease-linked clones significantly enriched in matched ankylosing spondylitis synovial fluid. What seemed typical of ankylosing spondylitis blood was a TCR beta motif built from several highly homologous variants.

Libraries of TCR beta came from quantitative 5'-RACE with molecular barcodes. Using its own MiXCR run on the 5' RACE reads, TCRdb lists one record per CDR3 protein. There are 250,000 or so distinct CDR3 sequences in the sample; 15% to 20% occur only once, and around 30% lies in the top ten. The sequence came from a male donor with ankylosing spondylitis or in good health (not recorded which). The sequencing input was blood, either unsorted or a sorted T cell fraction (not recorded which). The V gene is TRBV3-1, the J gene TRBJ2-1, with TRBD1 matching 8 bases. The CDR3 DNA reads as TGTGCCAGCAGCCAAGTAGGTCAGGGGGCTTCATTCTACAATGAGCAGTTCTTC. Residues: CASSQVGQGASFYNEQFF.